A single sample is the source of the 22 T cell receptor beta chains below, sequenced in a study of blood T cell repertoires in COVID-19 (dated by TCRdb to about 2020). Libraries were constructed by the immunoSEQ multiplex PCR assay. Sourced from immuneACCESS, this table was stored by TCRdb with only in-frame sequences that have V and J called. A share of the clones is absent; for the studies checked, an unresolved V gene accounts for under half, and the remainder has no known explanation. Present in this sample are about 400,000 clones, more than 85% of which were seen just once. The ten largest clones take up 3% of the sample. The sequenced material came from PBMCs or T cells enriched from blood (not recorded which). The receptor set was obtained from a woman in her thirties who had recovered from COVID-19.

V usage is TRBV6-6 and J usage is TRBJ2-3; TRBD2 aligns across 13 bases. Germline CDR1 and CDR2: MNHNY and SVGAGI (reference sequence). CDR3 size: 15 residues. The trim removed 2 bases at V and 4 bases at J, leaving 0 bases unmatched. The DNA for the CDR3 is TGTGCCAGCAGTTACACTAGCGGGGGGGCAGATACGCAGTATTTT. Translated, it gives CASSYTSGGADTQYF.

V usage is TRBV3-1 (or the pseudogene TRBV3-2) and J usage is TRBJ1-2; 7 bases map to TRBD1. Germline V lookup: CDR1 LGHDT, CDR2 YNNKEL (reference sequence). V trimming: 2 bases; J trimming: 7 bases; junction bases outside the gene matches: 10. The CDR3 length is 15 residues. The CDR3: CASSQSGTVGGGYTF. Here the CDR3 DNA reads TGTGCCAGCAGCCAATCCGGGACAGTGGGCGGTGGCTACACCTTC.

In nucleotides, the CDR3 is TGCAGTGCTAGTGGAATAGAGATCCAAGAGACCCAGTACTTC. Translated, it gives CSASGIEIQETQYF. This sequence joins TRBV20-1 and TRBJ2-5; D gene unclear. Trimming removed 3 bases from V and 1 base from J, with 12 bases in between. The CDR3 has 14 amino acids. Germline assignment: CDR1 DFQATT and CDR2 SNEGSKA (reference sequence).

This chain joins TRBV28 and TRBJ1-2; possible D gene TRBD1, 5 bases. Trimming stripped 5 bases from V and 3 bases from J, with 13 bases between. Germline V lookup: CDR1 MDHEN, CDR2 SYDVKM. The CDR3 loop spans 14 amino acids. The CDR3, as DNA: TGTGCCAGCAGTACCCCGACAGAGTACTATGGCTACACCTTC. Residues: CASSTPTEYYGYTF.

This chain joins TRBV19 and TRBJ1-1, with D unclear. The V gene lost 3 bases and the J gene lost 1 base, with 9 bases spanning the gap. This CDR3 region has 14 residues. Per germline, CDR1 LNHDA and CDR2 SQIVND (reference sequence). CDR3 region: CASSIWRSNTEAFF. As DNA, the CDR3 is TGTGCCAGTAGTATTTGGCGGTCGAACACTGAAGCTTTCTTT.

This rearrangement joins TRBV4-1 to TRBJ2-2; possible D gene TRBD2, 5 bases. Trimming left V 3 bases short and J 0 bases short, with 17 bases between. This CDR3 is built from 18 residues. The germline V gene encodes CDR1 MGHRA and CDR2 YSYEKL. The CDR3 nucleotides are TGCGCCAGCAGCCAGGCGGGCCAGCGCTTTGCGAACACCGGGGAGCTGTTTTTT. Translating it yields CASSQAGQRFANTGELFF.

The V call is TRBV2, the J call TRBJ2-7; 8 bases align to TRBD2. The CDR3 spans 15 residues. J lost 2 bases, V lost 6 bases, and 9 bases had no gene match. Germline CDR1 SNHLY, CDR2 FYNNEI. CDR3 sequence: CASREQRGLTYEQYF. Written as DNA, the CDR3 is TGTGCCAGCAGGGAACAGCGGGGGCTCACCTACGAGCAGTACTTC.

This CDR3 reads CASSWGQLPGGTNEKLFF. In DNA, the CDR3 is TGCGCCAGCAGCTGGGGACAGCTCCCCGGAGGAACTAATGAAAAACTGTTTTTT. The chain uses TRBV5-1 and TRBJ1-4; the match to TRBD1 covers 7 bases. Per the germline V gene, CDR1 is SGHRS and CDR2 is YFSETQ. After removal of 3 bases from V and 1 base from J, the junction contained 12 bases not matched to a gene. The CDR3 totals 18 residues.

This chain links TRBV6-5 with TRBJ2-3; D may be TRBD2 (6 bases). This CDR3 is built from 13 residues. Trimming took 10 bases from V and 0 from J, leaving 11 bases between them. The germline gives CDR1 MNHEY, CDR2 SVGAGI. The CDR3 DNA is TGTGCCACCACTAGCCCTAGCACAGATACGCAGTATTTT. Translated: CATTSPSTDTQYF.

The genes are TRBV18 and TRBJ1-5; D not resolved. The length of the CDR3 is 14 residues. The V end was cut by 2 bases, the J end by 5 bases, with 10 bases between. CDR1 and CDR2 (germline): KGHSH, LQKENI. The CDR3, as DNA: TGTGCCAGCTCACCAGCGAGTGGAGATCAGCCCCAGCATTTT. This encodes CASSPASGDQPQHF.

CDR3 coding DNA: TGTGCCAGCTCACGGGACAGGGCCGGGGAGCTGTTTTTT. Its translation is CASSRDRAGELFF. V gene TRBV18 combines with J gene TRBJ2-2; 9 nucleotides agree with TRBD1. The CDR3 has 13 amino acids. Germline V gene data show CDR1 as KGHSH and CDR2 as LQKENI. V was pared by 4 bases and J by 6 bases, with 0 bases of the junction left unmatched.

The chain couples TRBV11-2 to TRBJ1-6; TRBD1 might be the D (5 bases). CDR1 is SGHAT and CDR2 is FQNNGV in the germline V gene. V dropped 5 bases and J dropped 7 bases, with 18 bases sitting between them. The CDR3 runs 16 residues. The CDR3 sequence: CASSPLAGRLNSPLHF. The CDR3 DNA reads TGTGCCAGCAGCCCCCTTGCGGGACGGCTGAATTCACCCCTCCACTTT.

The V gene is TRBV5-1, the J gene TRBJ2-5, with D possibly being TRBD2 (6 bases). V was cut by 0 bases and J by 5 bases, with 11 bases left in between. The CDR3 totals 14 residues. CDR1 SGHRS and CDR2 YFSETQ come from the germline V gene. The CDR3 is CASSLVLARETQYF. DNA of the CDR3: TGCGCCAGCAGCTTGGTACTAGCAAGGGAGACCCAGTACTTC.

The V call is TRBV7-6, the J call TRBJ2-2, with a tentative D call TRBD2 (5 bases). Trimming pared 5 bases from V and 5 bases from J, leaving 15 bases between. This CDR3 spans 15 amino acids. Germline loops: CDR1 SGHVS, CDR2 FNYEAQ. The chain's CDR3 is CASSPGGSETGELFF. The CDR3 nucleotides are TGTGCCAGCAGCCCGGGTGGGAGCGAAACCGGGGAGCTGTTTTTT.

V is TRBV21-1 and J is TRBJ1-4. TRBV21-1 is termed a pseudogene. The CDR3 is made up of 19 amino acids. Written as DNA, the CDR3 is TGTGCCAGCAGCAAACCGCAGGGGAGGGTCAGATCAACTAATGAAAAACTGTTTTTT. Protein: CASSKPQGRVRSTNEKLFF.

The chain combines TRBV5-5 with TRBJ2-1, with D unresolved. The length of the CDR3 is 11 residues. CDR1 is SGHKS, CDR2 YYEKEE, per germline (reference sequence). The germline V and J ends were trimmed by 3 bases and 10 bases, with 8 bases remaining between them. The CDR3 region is CASSSVSEQFF. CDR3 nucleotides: TGTGCCAGCAGCTCCGTAAGCGAGCAGTTCTTC.

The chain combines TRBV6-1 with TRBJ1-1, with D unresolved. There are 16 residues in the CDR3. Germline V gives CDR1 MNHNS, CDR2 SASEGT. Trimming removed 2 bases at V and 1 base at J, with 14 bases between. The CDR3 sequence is CASSEYRRQENTEAFF. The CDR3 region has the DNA TGTGCCAGCAGTGAATATCGCAGGCAGGAGAACACTGAAGCTTTCTTT.

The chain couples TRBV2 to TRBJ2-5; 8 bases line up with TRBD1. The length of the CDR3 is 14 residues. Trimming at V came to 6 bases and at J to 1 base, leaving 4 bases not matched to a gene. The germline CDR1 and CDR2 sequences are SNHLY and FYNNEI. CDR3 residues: CASRDRAGQETQYF. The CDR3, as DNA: TGTGCCAGCAGGGACAGGGCGGGCCAAGAGACCCAGTACTTC.

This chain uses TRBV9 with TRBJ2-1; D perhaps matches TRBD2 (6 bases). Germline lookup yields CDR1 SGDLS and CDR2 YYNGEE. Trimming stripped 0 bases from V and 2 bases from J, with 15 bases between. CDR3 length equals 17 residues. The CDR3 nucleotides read TGTGCCAGCAGCGTAGGACTAGACAGTCTCCCCTACAATGAGCAGTTCTTC. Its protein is CASSVGLDSLPYNEQFF. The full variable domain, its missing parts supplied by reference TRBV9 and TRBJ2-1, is DSGVTQTPKHLITATGQRVTLRCSPRSGDLSVYWYQQSLDQGLQFLIQYYNGEERAKGNILERFSAQQFPDLHSELNLSSLELGDSALYFCASSVGLDSLPYNEQFFGPGTRLTVL.

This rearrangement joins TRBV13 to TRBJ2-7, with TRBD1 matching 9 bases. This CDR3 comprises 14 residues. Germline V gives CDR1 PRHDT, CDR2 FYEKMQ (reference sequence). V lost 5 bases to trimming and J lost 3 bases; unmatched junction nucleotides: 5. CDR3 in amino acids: CASSRTGAVYEQYF. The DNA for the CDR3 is TGTGCCAGCAGCAGGACAGGGGCTGTCTACGAGCAGTACTTC.

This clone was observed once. The CDR3 reads CASSLPTGGDGYTF. CDR3 DNA sequence: TGCGCCAGCAGCCTTCCCACAGGGGGGGATGGCTACACCTTC. The V gene is TRBV4-1, the J gene TRBJ1-2, with 8 positions matching TRBD1. Looked up from germline, CDR1 is MGHRA and CDR2 is YSYEKL. V gave up 4 bases and J gave up 6 bases; unmatched junction bases: 7. The CDR3 is 14 residues long.

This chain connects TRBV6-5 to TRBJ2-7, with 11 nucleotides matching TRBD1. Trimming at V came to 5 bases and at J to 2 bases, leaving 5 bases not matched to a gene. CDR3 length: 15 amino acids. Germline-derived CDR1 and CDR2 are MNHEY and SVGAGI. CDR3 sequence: CASSIPGQGAYEQYF. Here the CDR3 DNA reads TGTGCCAGCAGTATACCGGGACAGGGGGCCTACGAGCAGTACTTC.